Following are 18 T cell receptor beta chains from one sample sequenced in a study of control samples from healthy donors and cancer patients (TCRdb year 2020). Libraries came from the immunoSEQ multiplex PCR assay. TCRdb obtained this table from immuneACCESS and retained in-frame rearrangements with V and J assigned. These tables miss some clones; where compared with another copy, unresolved V genes account for less than half of the shortfall, and the remainder is unexplained. For this sample the table gives 100,000 to 120,000 clones, of which 88% were detected only once. Of the sample, roughly 4% falls within the top ten clones. The sample comprised PBMCs. The source of these receptors is a woman aged 55-69 years with lung cancer.

The chain uses TRBV12-5 and TRBJ1-3; D is perhaps TRBD1 (5 bases). CDR3 size: 15 residues. Germline assignment: CDR1 LGHNT and CDR2 FRNRAP. V was pared by 0 bases and J by 2 bases, with 8 bases between. The CDR3 reads CASGLVWGAGNTIYF. CDR3 nucleotide sequence: TGTGCTAGTGGTTTGGTATGGGGGGCTGGAAACACCATATATTTT.

The chain has TRBV2 and TRBJ1-6, with 9 nucleotides matching TRBD1. CDR1 is SNHLY, CDR2 FYNNEI, per germline. J lost 7 bases, V lost 7 bases, and 5 bases had no gene match. CDR3 size: 14 residues. CDR3 protein: CASTFGQGNSPLHF. In nucleotides, the CDR3 is TGTGCCAGCACTTTTGGACAGGGGAATTCACCCCTCCACTTT.

This chain connects TRBV3-1 (or the pseudogene TRBV3-2) to TRBJ2-3; 7 bases fit TRBD2. CDR1 and CDR2 from the germline V gene are LGHDT and YNNKEL (reference sequence). Trimming removed 3 bases from V and 1 base from J; junction bases left unmatched: 7. The CDR3 extends over 16 amino acids. The DNA of the CDR3 is TGTGCCAGCAGCCAGCCTCGGCTAGCGGGCACAGATACGCAGTATTTT. Amino acids: CASSQPRLAGTDTQYF.

As to this clone: One junction end does not reproduce the germline sequence, and a read error may be involved. V gene TRBV7-7 combines with J gene TRBJ2-1, with 10 nucleotides matching TRBD2. This CDR3 contains 15 residues. Germline lookup yields CDR1 SSHAT and CDR2 FNYEAQ (reference sequence). CDR3 loop: CASSSGRAVVNEQFF. DNA of the CDR3: TGTGCTAGCAGCAGCGGGAGGGCCGTGGTCAATGAGCAGTTCTTC. The full variable domain, completed using reference TRBV7-7 and TRBJ2-1, is GAGVSQSPRYKVTKRGQDVTLRCDPISSHATLYWYQQALGQGPEFLTYFNYEAQPDKSGLPSDRFSAERPEGSISTLTIQRTEQRDSAMYRCASSSGRAVVNEQFFGPGTRLTVL.

The chain carries TRBV5-1 and TRBJ2-2, with TRBD1 identical over 8 bases. The germline V gene encodes CDR1 SGHRS and CDR2 YFSETQ. With V trimmed by 6 bases and J by 4 bases, 14 bases remained unmatched. The CDR3 spans 17 residues. CDR3 bases: TGCGCCAGCAAATCAAGGGTCGACAGGGGATCCACCGGGGAGCTGTTTTTT. This translates into CASKSRVDRGSTGELFF.

The gene calls are TRBV7-9 and TRBJ1-1; D is undetermined. The V end was cut by 5 bases, the J end by 2 bases, with 12 bases between. Germline assignment: CDR1 SEHNR and CDR2 FQNEAQ (reference sequence). This CDR3 has 14 amino acids. This CDR3 is CASSRSWGNTEAFF. Written as DNA, the CDR3 is TGTGCCAGCAGCCGGTCGTGGGGTAACACTGAAGCTTTCTTT. Based on the CDR3 plus reference TRBV7-9 and TRBJ1-1, the full variable domain is DTGVSQNPRHKITKRGQNVTFRCDPISEHNRLYWYRQTLGQGPEFLTYFQNEAQLEKSRLLSDRFSAERPKGSFSTLEIQRTEQGDSAMYLCASSRSWGNTEAFFGQGTRLTVV.

The genes are TRBV7-9 and TRBJ1-1, with D unresolved. Germline V gene sequence: CDR1 SEHNR, CDR2 FQNEAQ (reference sequence). CDR3 length equals 13 residues. The V gene lost 1 base and the J gene lost 4 bases, with 7 bases spanning the gap. CDR3 nucleotides: TGTGCCAGCAGCTTAGAAGAGAGCACTGAAGCTTTCTTT. Translating it yields CASSLEESTEAFF.

This rearrangement joins TRBV27 to TRBJ2-7; D unclear. The germline gives CDR1 MNHEY, CDR2 SMNVEV (reference sequence). The V and J ends lost 3 bases and 2 bases respectively, with 17 bases between them. The CDR3 is 16 residues long. Written as DNA, the CDR3 is TGTGCCAGCAGTTTTAAAACCCCCCGACCGACCTACGAGCAGTACTTC. It specifies CASSFKTPRPTYEQYF.

This rearrangement joins TRBV19 to TRBJ1-4; no clear D gene. The CDR3 spans 14 residues. Germline assignment: CDR1 LNHDA and CDR2 SQIVND (reference sequence). Trimming removed 3 bases at V and 11 bases at J, with 16 bases between. The CDR3 DNA reads as TGTGCCAGTAGTATCCTATATCCGTCGAACAAACTGTTTTTT. This codes for CASSILYPSNKLFF.

The J gene is TRBJ2-2, the V gene TRBV5-1; 11 nucleotides align to TRBD1. The CDR3 runs 16 residues. Germline V gene data show CDR1 as SGHRS and CDR2 as YFSETQ. V gave up 4 bases and J gave up 4 bases; unmatched junction bases: 6. CDR3 nucleotide sequence: TGCGCCAGCAGCCGTTGGACAGGGGGCATCACCGGGGAGCTGTTTTTT. Protein product: CASSRWTGGITGELFF.

The CDR3: CASSEGTGIYGYTF. The CDR3 region has the DNA TGTGCCAGCAGTGAAGGAACGGGGATCTATGGCTACACCTTC. The chain has TRBV6-1 and TRBJ1-2, with unresolved D. Germline assignment: CDR1 MNHNS and CDR2 SASEGT. The CDR3 extends over 14 amino acids. Trimming stripped 1 base from V and 4 bases from J, with 10 bases between.

The chain recombines TRBV2 with TRBJ2-1; D perhaps matches TRBD1 (5 bases). V lost 5 bases, J lost 5 bases, and 16 bases lay in between. CDR3 length equals 15 residues. Germline loops: CDR1 SNHLY, CDR2 FYNNEI. In DNA form, the CDR3 reads TGTGCCAGCAGTCTAAGGGGTGGTTTCAACAATGAGCAGTTCTTC. Amino acids: CASSLRGGFNNEQFF.

The V call is TRBV18, the J call TRBJ1-2, with D perhaps TRBD1 (6 bases). Trimming took off 2 bases at V and 1 base at J, with 8 bases between the two ends. This CDR3 is 14 amino acids long. Per germline, CDR1 KGHSH and CDR2 LQKENI. The CDR3 coding sequence is TGTGCCAGCTCACCAGACAGGAATAACTATGGCTACACCTTC. It yields the protein CASSPDRNNYGYTF.

This sequence joins TRBV19 and TRBJ2-2; 7 bases align to TRBD2. This CDR3 is 16 amino acids long. The V gene end was trimmed by 5 bases and the J gene end by 7 bases; junction bases not matched to a gene: 13. Looked up from germline, CDR1 is LNHDA and CDR2 is SQIVND (reference sequence). CDR3 coding DNA: TGTGCCAGTAGTGTCGGACTAGTGGAAGGCAACGGGGAGCTGTTTTTT. Translation gives CASSVGLVEGNGELFF.

The gene calls are TRBV5-1 and TRBJ2-7; D is undetermined. Germline-derived CDR1 and CDR2 are SGHRS and YFSETQ. Trimming took 5 bases from V and 2 from J, leaving 14 bases between them. The CDR3 is 14 amino acids. The CDR3 region has the DNA TGCGCCAGCAGGCCGCTGGACGCAACCTACGAGCAGTACTTC. This sequence encodes CASRPLDATYEQYF.

The gene calls are TRBV19 and TRBJ1-1; D gene ambiguous. In germline, CDR1 is LNHDA, CDR2 SQIVND (reference sequence). V was pared by 3 bases and J by 0 bases, with 8 bases between. This CDR3 has 14 amino acids. As DNA, the CDR3 is TGTGCCAGTAGTATCAACCAGCTGAACACTGAAGCTTTCTTT. It is translated as CASSINQLNTEAFF.

The J gene is TRBJ1-3, the V gene TRBV9, with D unresolved. Trimming cost V 4 bases and J 4 bases, with 12 bases left between them. Germline loops: CDR1 SGDLS, CDR2 YYNGEE. The length of the CDR3 is 14 residues. CDR3 loop: CASSPPGRGNTIYF. The CDR3 nucleotides are TGTGCCAGCAGCCCCCCGGGCCGAGGAAACACCATATATTTT.

This clone was counted a few times. This chain joins TRBV7-2 and TRBJ1-4; no definite D call. V was pared by 3 bases and J by 2 bases, with 16 bases between. The CDR3 totals 17 residues. Germline-derived CDR1 and CDR2 are SGHTA and FQGNSA. The CDR3 DNA reads as TGTGCCAGCAGCTTGGTCGGAGGGAGGATTACTAATGAAAAACTGTTTTTT. Translation gives CASSLVGGRITNEKLFF.